A single sample is the source of the 3 T cell receptor beta chains below, sequenced in a study of cytotoxic CD8 clonotypes in ibrutinib-treated CLL. The repertoire was sequenced with immunoSEQ multiplex PCR; TCRdb's copy has only in-frame clones and lacks some. The sample lists 300,000 to 400,000 clones; around 66% were seen once. Sample: PBMCs, taken after 36 months of ibrutinib treatment. The receptor set was obtained from a human donor with chronic lymphocytic leukemia.

This clone has a handful of counts. DNA for the CDR3: TGCGCCAGCAGCCAAGGGGAAGGGATGAGTTCACCCCTCCACTTT. This translates into CASSQGEGMSSPLHF. The gene calls are TRBV4-1 and TRBJ1-6; no clear D. This CDR3 has 15 residues. Trimming took 1 base from V and 9 from J, leaving 13 bases between them. In germline, CDR1 is MGHRA, CDR2 YSYEKL.

The chain uses TRBV29-1 and TRBJ2-7; D possibly corresponds to TRBD1 (6 bases). This CDR3 has 14 amino acids. Germline-derived CDR1 and CDR2 are SQVTM and ANQGSEA. The ends were cut back, 7 bases at V and 2 bases at J, with 18 bases in the middle. CDR3 loop: CSALTYGTPYEQYF. The DNA of the CDR3 is TGCAGCGCCCTAACCTACGGGACACCCTACGAGCAGTACTTC.

The chain couples TRBV2 to TRBJ2-2; D call uncertain. This CDR3 has 14 residues. Per germline, CDR1 SNHLY and CDR2 FYNNEI. V was cut by 2 bases and J by 4 bases, with 8 bases left in between. CDR3: CASSELLSTGELFF. CDR3 nucleotide sequence: TGTGCCAGCAGTGAATTGCTATCCACCGGGGAGCTGTTTTTT.